The clone carrying this TCR beta chain has more than one count but fewer than ten. Antigen unknown. CDR1 is LGHNA and CDR2 is YNFKEQ in the germline V gene. The CDR3 sequence is 15 residues long. After removal of 4 bases from V and 8 bases from J, the junction contained 10 bases not matched to a gene. These data are taken from a study of T-cell memory formation after mild COVID-19. Study at large: Clusters were largely donor specific. Study-wide results and limits: Researchers report contracting CD4+ clones mostly in CM and EM, with CD8+ clones in EMRA. Day 15 to 85 contracting clones showed balanced CD4/CD8; later expanders leaned CD4+. Memory from before infection featured some responding clones, which suggests cross-reactive memory joined.

TCRdb redid the calling of the 5' RACE reads with MiXCR, one entry per CDR3 protein. The table includes some 270,000 distinct CDR3 sequences, 15% detected once. The TCR comes from an adult woman who had mild COVID-19 (a few samples of this study predate the infection). Cell type and time point are not known. The rearrangement links TRBV4-2 to TRBJ1-4; TRBD1 matches at 7 bases. The sample comprised PBMCs or a T cell subset sorted from them (not recorded which). CDR3 bases: TGTGCCAGCAGCCTTTCGGGTCAGGGGGACGAAAAACTGTTTTTT. This translates into CASSLSGQGDEKLFF.